In this sample, the clone carrying this T cell receptor (beta chain) turned up many times. Trimming left V 3 bases short and J 0 bases short, with 17 bases between. This CDR3 region has 17 residues. The sample is drawn from a study of identical twins. TCRdb called the 5' RACE reads again in MiXCR, with one record for every CDR3 protein. The sample contains approximately 690,000 distinct CDR3 sequences, 6.1% of which appear only once. This clonotype was obtained from a man in his late teens or twenties in good health. The chain recombines TRBV12-3 or TRBV12-4 with TRBJ2-5; D gene uncertain. Sequenced: naive T cells sorted from blood. The CDR3, as DNA: TGTGCCAGCAGTTTCGGTCCAGGCCCTTCGTACCAAGAGACCCAGTACTTC. Its translation is CASSFGPGPSYQETQYF.